These 15 T cell receptor beta chains originate from one sample sequenced in a study of a mutant IDH1 vaccine in newly diagnosed glioma (dated by TCRdb to the early 2020s). Libraries were built with the immunoSEQ multiplex PCR assay. Held by TCRdb, this immuneACCESS table contains in-frame sequences only and omits some clones. Under half of the omission traces to an unresolved V gene where checked; the cause of the rest is unknown. Counted in this sample were around 60,000 clones; 70% to 85% of them appeared once. Approximately 8.3% of the sample comes from the top ten. The time point tag for this specimen amounts to: week 11, during vaccination. Each vaccine dose, consisting of 300 ug of a 20-mer mutant IDH1 peptide in Montanide, was administered subcutaneously with topical imiquimod. Their antigen targets remain unknown. The material was PBMCs, obtained from a glioma patient whose treatment included an IDH1 peptide vaccine. Receptors were obtained from a woman between 45 and 60 years old with glioma.

The rearrangement joins TRBV6-4 to TRBJ1-5, with D unclear. This CDR3 is 13 amino acids long. Germline lookup yields CDR1 MRHNA and CDR2 SNTAGT. V was cut by 5 bases and J by 1 base, with 6 bases left in between. The CDR3 loop is CASSPGSNQPQHF. The CDR3 DNA is TGTGCCAGCAGTCCCGGGAGCAATCAGCCCCAGCATTTT.

The genes are TRBV20-1 and TRBJ2-3; D remains ambiguous. V was cut by 5 bases and J by 8 bases, with 8 bases left in between. The CDR3 is 10 amino acids. Germline V gene lookup returns CDR1 DFQATT and CDR2 SNEGSKA (reference sequence). The CDR3 sequence is CSAVRGTQYF. The CDR3, as DNA: TGCAGTGCTGTCAGAGGTACGCAGTATTTT.

The chain couples TRBV19 to TRBJ1-2; no firm D call. Germline CDR1 reads LNHDA; CDR2 reads SQIVND (reference sequence). Trimming removed 1 base from V and 8 bases from J, with 14 bases in between. The CDR3 covers 14 residues. CDR3 residues: CASSIVDHIYGYTF. CDR3 nucleotides: TGTGCCAGTAGTATAGTGGACCACATTTACGGCTACACCTTC.

The gene calls are TRBV5-1 and TRBJ2-1, with D perhaps being TRBD1 or TRBD2 (5 bases each). The CDR3 has 14 amino acids. The germline CDR1 and CDR2 sequences are SGHRS and YFSETQ. Deletions cut 5 bases from V and 5 bases from J, with 14 bases between. The CDR3 loop is CASSSGTLNNEQFF. In DNA form, the CDR3 reads TGCGCCAGCAGTTCAGGGACCCTCAACAATGAGCAGTTCTTC.

This sequence joins TRBV5-5 and TRBJ1-4; D is unclear. The V end was cut by 4 bases, the J end by 7 bases, with 8 bases between. Germline V CDR1 and CDR2: SGHKS, YYEKEE (reference sequence). This CDR3 comprises 12 residues. For the CDR3, the DNA is TGTGCCAGCAGCCGGTTATCTGAAAAACTGTTTTTT. Translation: CASSRLSEKLFF.

This chain joins TRBV29-1 and TRBJ2-5; TRBD1 might be the D (6 bases). Germline V CDR1 and CDR2: SQVTM, ANQGSEA. This CDR3 has 12 residues. With 7 bases removed from V and 5 bases from J, the gap between germline ends came to 14 bases. In nucleotides, the CDR3 is TGCAGCGACACAGGCAGGGGTGAGACCCAGTACTTC. Residues: CSDTGRGETQYF.

The chain employs TRBV19 and TRBJ1-1; 8 nucleotides match TRBD1. Germline V CDR1 and CDR2: LNHDA, SQIVND (reference sequence). Trimming cost V 9 bases and J 0 bases; bases outside gene matches: 3. The CDR3 runs 13 residues. CDR3 amino acids: CASATGVNTEAFF. The CDR3 bases are TGTGCCAGCGCGACAGGGGTGAACACTGAAGCTTTCTTT.

The V and J genes are TRBV10-3 and TRBJ1-1, with D possibly being TRBD1 (6 bases). The V gene's germline CDR1 is ENHRY and CDR2 SYGVKD. The CDR3 covers 15 residues. With 0 bases removed from V and 6 bases from J, the gap between germline ends came to 14 bases. The CDR3 DNA reads TGTGCCATCAGTGAGTCAGGGGGGAAGTTCCCTGAAGCTTTCTTT. It specifies CAISESGGKFPEAFF.

This clone was seen only once. The CDR3: CASSWGTGTGTYEQYF. The CDR3 coding sequence is TGTGCCAGCAGTTGGGGGACCGGGACAGGCACCTACGAGCAGTACTTC. This rearrangement joins TRBV27 to TRBJ2-7; the match to TRBD1 covers 8 bases. The CDR3 runs 16 residues. V gave up 4 bases and J gave up 2 bases; unmatched junction bases: 10. CDR1 MNHEY and CDR2 SMNVEV come from the germline V gene (reference sequence).

The chain recombines TRBV5-5 with TRBJ1-5, with unresolved D. This CDR3 contains 14 residues. V gave up 1 base and J gave up 5 bases, with 10 bases separating them. Germline CDR1 and CDR2: SGHKS and YYEKEE (reference sequence). The CDR3 DNA is TGTGCCAGCAGCTTGTTCGTGGTTGATCAGCCCCAGCATTTT. Translating it yields CASSLFVVDQPQHF.

The rearrangement uses TRBV29-1 and TRBJ1-3, with D perhaps matching TRBD1 (6 bases). Trimming removed 7 bases at V and 4 bases at J, with 11 bases between. This CDR3 spans 12 amino acids. The germline gives CDR1 SQVTM, CDR2 ANQGSEA. The CDR3 spells CSAGTGGNTIYF. The CDR3, as DNA: TGCAGCGCCGGAACAGGGGGAAACACCATATATTTT. The variable domain in full, completed from reference TRBV29-1 and TRBJ1-3, reads SAVISQKPSRDICQRGTSLTIQCQVDSQVTMMFWYRQQPGQSLTLIATANQGSEATYESGFVIDKFPISRPNLTFSTLTVSNMSPEDSSIYLCSAGTGGNTIYFGEGSWLTVV.

The V and J genes are TRBV5-1 and TRBJ1-4, with D possibly being TRBD1 (5 bases). The V and J ends lost 2 bases and 4 bases respectively, with 9 bases between them. There are 14 residues in the CDR3. The germline gives CDR1 SGHRS, CDR2 YFSETQ. The CDR3 nucleotides read TGCGCCAGCAGCTTAGGGGTAGATAATGAAAAACTGTTTTTT. Its protein is CASSLGVDNEKLFF.

This clone was observed once. The CDR3 here is CASSPGGGYNTETQYF. The CDR3 DNA is TGTGCCAGCAGCCCGGGTGGTGGCTATAACACAGAGACCCAGTACTTC. The chain couples TRBV7-9 to TRBJ2-5; D uncertain. This CDR3 has 16 amino acids. Per the germline V gene, CDR1 is SEHNR and CDR2 is FQNEAQ (reference sequence). The germline V and J ends were trimmed by 5 bases and 4 bases, with 20 bases remaining between them.

The chain combines TRBV11-2 with TRBJ1-6, with D tentatively TRBD1 (6 bases). Deletions cut 5 bases from V and 0 bases from J, with 14 bases between. CDR3 size: 17 residues. CDR1 and CDR2 from the germline V gene are SGHAT and FQNNGV. This chain's CDR3 is CASSQGHRSSYNSPLHF. In DNA, the CDR3 is TGTGCCAGCAGCCAGGGGCACAGGAGCTCCTATAATTCACCCCTCCACTTT.

This clone was counted a single time. V usage is TRBV4-1 and J usage is TRBJ2-2, with D perhaps being TRBD1 or TRBD2 (5 bases each). Germline V gene lookup returns CDR1 MGHRA and CDR2 YSYEKL. Trimming took off 3 bases at V and 0 bases at J, with 20 bases between the two ends. The CDR3 sequence is 19 residues long. CDR3 in amino acids: CASSHGDPTELPNTGELFF. In nucleotides, the CDR3 is TGCGCCAGCAGCCACGGGGACCCGACTGAACTTCCGAACACCGGGGAGCTGTTTTTT.